Shown below are 19 T cell receptor beta chains from a single sample sequenced in a study of CD8+CD57+ T cells in acquired aplastic anemia (dated by TCRdb to between 2017 and 2018). TCRdb names Illumina HiSeq 2000 as the instrument used. TCR beta VDJ combination and CDR3 sequence profiling used genomic DNA as the template. TCRdb itself trimmed the public reads at Q25 with fastp, ran MiXCR and retained productive beta chains. Under each unique CDR3 protein, matching rows form one entry showing the most common genes and DNA. This sample has about 220,000 distinct CDR3 sequences in its table, and roughly 35% of those were observed once. The ten largest clones add up to 1% to 1.3% of the sample. The specimen was sorted CD4+, CD8+, or CD8+CD57+ T cells (not recorded which) from PBMCs. These receptors came from a human donor in good health, serving as a control.

The chain has TRBV20-1 and TRBJ2-2; the match to TRBD2 covers 15 bases. After removal of 5 bases from V and 6 bases from J, the junction contained 1 base not matched to a gene. In germline, CDR1 is DFQATT, CDR2 SNEGSKA (reference sequence). The CDR3 totals 14 residues. CDR3 in DNA: TGCAGTGCTGGACTAGCGGGAGGGGCCGGGGAGCTGTTTTTT. Protein product: CSAGLAGGAGELFF.

This clonotype was recorded many times. The J gene is TRBJ2-7, the V gene TRBV20-1; tentative D call: TRBD1 (6 bases). CDR1 is DFQATT and CDR2 is SNEGSKA in the germline V gene (reference sequence). This CDR3 is built from 16 residues. Trimming stripped 1 base from V and 0 bases from J, with 16 bases between. The CDR3, as DNA: TGCAGTGCTAGAGTTCCCCACAGGGCCCTCTCCTACGAGCAGTACTTC. Translating gives CSARVPHRALSYEQYF.

For this clonotype: At one end, the junction sequence differs from germline, possibly due to a read error. This chain joins TRBV30 and TRBJ2-7, with a possible D match to TRBD1 (5 bases). The CDR3 has 12 residues. CDR1 GTSNPN and CDR2 SVGIG come from the germline V gene (reference sequence). CDR3: CAWSRDSYEQCF. The CDR3 region has the DNA TGTGCCTGGAGCCGAGACAGCTACGAGCAGTGCTTC.

This clonotype was counted at least ten times. J is TRBJ1-4 and V is TRBV15; D remains unclear. Germline loops: CDR1 LNHNV, CDR2 YYDKDF (reference sequence). This CDR3 contains 14 residues. V lost 0 bases and J 8 bases, leaving 10 bases between the germline ends. The CDR3 sequence: CATSRDLATEKLFF. Here the CDR3 DNA reads TGTGCCACCAGCAGAGATCTCGCGACAGAAAAACTGTTTTTT.

On this clonotype: It may be a read error: a sequence one base away is much more abundant. V gene TRBV7-8 combines with J gene TRBJ2-2; D call uncertain. Germline loops: CDR1 SGHVS, CDR2 FQNEAQ. V lost 6 bases and J lost 6, with 8 bases in between. The CDR3 totals 12 residues. The CDR3 DNA sequence: TGTGCCAGCAGACTGGGTTCCGGGGAGCTGTTTTTT. Its translation: CASRLGSGELFF.

This clonotype was recorded at least ten times. This chain uses TRBV7-8 with TRBJ2-7; 9 nucleotides match TRBD2. The CDR3 runs to 16 residues. V lost 1 base and J lost 1; bases outside the gene matches: 5. Germline V gives CDR1 SGHVS, CDR2 FQNEAQ. The CDR3 DNA is TGTGCCAGCAGCTTAGAACAGCGGGAGGTATCCTACGAGCAGTACTTC. It encodes CASSLEQREVSYEQYF.

This clonotype was counted at least ten times. The V gene is TRBV2, the J gene TRBJ2-5; D unclear. Germline loops: CDR1 SNHLY, CDR2 FYNNEI. V was trimmed by 4 bases and J by 6 bases, leaving 9 bases between them. This CDR3 has 12 amino acids. For the CDR3, the DNA is TGTGCCAGCAGTGCGGGCCCGCAGACCCAGTACTTC. Translation: CASSAGPQTQYF. Supplemented by reference TRBV2 and TRBJ2-5, the full variable domain reads EPEVTQTPSHQVTQMGQEVILRCVPISNHLYFYWYRQILGQKVEFLVSFYNNEISEKSEIFDDQFSVERPDGSNFTLKIRSTKLEDSAMYFCASSAGPQTQYFGPGTRLLVL.

This clonotype was detected many times. The chain recombines TRBV6-5 with TRBJ2-7; 9 nucleotides line up with TRBD1. Germline trimming cut 2 bases from V and 3 bases from J; bases unmatched to any gene: 5. The CDR3 contains 15 residues. The germline gives CDR1 MNHEY, CDR2 SVGAGI. The CDR3 here is CASSYQGQGIYEQYF. CDR3 in DNA: TGTGCCAGCAGTTACCAGGGACAGGGTATCTACGAGCAGTACTTC.

This clonotype came up many times. The chain combines TRBV20-1 with TRBJ1-6; D may be TRBD1 (5 bases). CDR3 length: 13 residues. Trimming removed 6 bases at V and 8 bases at J, with 14 bases between. Germline assignment: CDR1 DFQATT and CDR2 SNEGSKA (reference sequence). Here the CDR3 reads CSAGRGTDSPLHF. CDR3 DNA sequence: TGCAGTGCCGGGCGGGGGACCGATTCACCCCTCCACTTT.

The chain recombines TRBV11-2 with TRBJ2-1, with D hard to call. V lost 6 bases and J 7 bases, leaving 16 bases between the germline ends. Germline V gene lookup returns CDR1 SGHAT and CDR2 FQNNGV. CDR3 length: 14 amino acids. CDR3 DNA: TGTGCCAGCAGGTCAATAGTGGGGAATAATGAGCAGTTCTTC. This codes for CASRSIVGNNEQFF.

This clonotype came up many times. V and J are TRBV29-1 and TRBJ2-1; D gene uncertain. CDR1 is SQVTM and CDR2 is ANQGSEA in the germline V gene. Between the trimmed V and J ends, which lost 3 bases and 6 bases, there was a span of 6 bases. The CDR3 is made up of 11 amino acids. The CDR3 DNA sequence: TGCAGCGTTGATCGCGGCAATGAGCAGTTCTTC. Its protein is CSVDRGNEQFF.

This clonotype was found many times. The genes are TRBV7-2 and TRBJ1-6; D perhaps matches TRBD1 (5 bases). This CDR3 contains 15 residues. Germline V CDR1 and CDR2: SGHTA, FQGNSA. Trimming removed 1 base at V and 10 bases at J, with 14 bases between. The CDR3 spells CASSLVSQGGSPLHF. The CDR3 bases are TGTGCCAGCAGCTTAGTGAGTCAGGGTGGGTCACCCCTCCACTTT.

This clonotype has at least ten counts. The chain carries TRBV29-1 and TRBJ2-6; 8 bases line up with TRBD1. This CDR3 comprises 16 residues. Germline CDR1 is SQVTM and CDR2 is ANQGSEA. With V trimmed by 6 bases and J by 1 base, 8 bases remained unmatched. The CDR3 coding sequence is TGCAGCGTGCGCCAGGGGGCGAATTCTGGGGCCAACGTCCTGACTTTC. It is translated as CSVRQGANSGANVLTF. The variable domain in full, with the rest retrieved from reference TRBV29-1 and TRBJ2-6, is SAVISQKPSRDICQRGTSLTIQCQVDSQVTMMFWYRQQPGQSLTLIATANQGSEATYESGFVIDKFPISRPNLTFSTLTVSNMSPEDSSIYLCSVRQGANSGANVLTFGAGSRLTVL.

This clonotype was detected only once. V usage is TRBV27 and J usage is TRBJ1-2, with no clear D. This CDR3 has 13 amino acids. Germline V gene lookup returns CDR1 MNHEY and CDR2 SMNVEV (reference sequence). Trimming shortened V by 2 bases and J by 6 bases, and 10 bases separated the two germline ends. CDR3 loop: CASSLEAGDGYTF. CDR3 nucleotides: TGTGCCAGCAGTTTAGAGGCCGGTGATGGCTACACCTTC.

The rearrangement joins TRBV5-4 to TRBJ1-2; D call uncertain. This CDR3 comprises 17 residues. Germline CDR1 SGHNT, CDR2 YYREEE (reference sequence). Trimming left V 3 bases short and J 3 bases short, with 21 bases between. The CDR3 DNA sequence: TGTGCCAGCAGCTCCTTCCTGGACCCTCACCGGGACTATGGCTACACCTTC. This codes for CASSSFLDPHRDYGYTF.

The gene calls are TRBV4-1 and TRBJ2-7; weak D call: TRBD2 (6 bases). This CDR3 has 15 amino acids. Germline V gene lookup returns CDR1 MGHRA and CDR2 YSYEKL. The V gene lost 1 base and the J gene lost 3 bases, with 13 bases spanning the gap. CDR3 DNA sequence: TGCGCCAGCAGCCAAGCCGAGACTAGGGGCTACGAGCAGTACTTC. Translated, it gives CASSQAETRGYEQYF.

The chain is built from TRBV2 and TRBJ1-2; 8 positions agree with TRBD1. Germline CDR1 and CDR2: SNHLY and FYNNEI. The CDR3 totals 13 residues. Trimming cost V 9 bases and J 5 bases; bases outside gene matches: 8. The CDR3 DNA reads as TGTGCCAGTGGGACAGGTGGACAGTATGGCTACACCTTC. Amino acids: CASGTGGQYGYTF.

This clonotype showed up many times. This sequence joins TRBV19 and TRBJ2-7; a possible D gene is TRBD2 (5 bases). CDR1 is LNHDA, CDR2 SQIVND, per germline (reference sequence). The V gene lost 4 bases and the J gene lost 5 bases, with 18 bases spanning the gap. The CDR3 runs 15 residues. The CDR3 DNA reads TGTGCCAGTAGTAGTAGTAGTGAGACTATCCACGAGCAGTACTTC. As protein: CASSSSSETIHEQYF. Supplemented by reference TRBV19 and TRBJ2-7, the full variable domain reads DGGITQSPKYLFRKEGQNVTLSCEQNLNHDAMYWYRQDPGQGLRLIYYSQIVNDFQKGDIAEGYSVSREKKESFPLTVTSAQKNPTAFYLCASSSSSETIHEQYFGPGTRLTVT.

V gene TRBV30 combines with J gene TRBJ1-2; no firm D call. The CDR3 runs to 11 residues. V lost 4 bases and J lost 7, with 10 bases in between. The germline V gene has CDR1 GTSNPN and CDR2 SVGIG (reference sequence). The CDR3 region has the DNA TGTGCCTGGACGCGGGCGTCTGGCTACACCTTC. Encoded protein: CAWTRASGYTF.